The clone carrying this T cell receptor beta chain was counted many times. Its cognate antigen is unknown. Unsorted libraries were generated from 2 million PBMCs. These cells had been stored in RNAlater at -80 C. Using its own MiXCR run on the 5' RACE reads, TCRdb lists one record per CDR3 protein. The data contain 50,000 to 75,000 distinct CDR3 sequences, approximately 3.7% of them singletons. This entry comes from a study of neurological immune-mediated disorders. Whole-study context: Within the group of some 34 multiple sclerosis patients, approximately 30 were relapsing-remitting, while 3 were secondary progressive.

Deletions cut 5 bases from V and 9 bases from J, with 14 bases between. In germline, CDR1 is SEHNR, CDR2 FQNEAQ (reference sequence). The CDR3 has 13 amino acids. Findings and caveats of the study: None of the features examined (clinical or MRI) was associated with the multiple sclerosis repertoire cluster. The greatest TCR clonal expansion appeared in HTLV-1-associated myelopathy and the smallest, falling below healthy controls, in multiple sclerosis.

The receptor was derived from a man aged 45 to 65 with multiple sclerosis. What was sequenced was PBMCs. The chain joins TRBV7-9 to TRBJ2-1, with D possibly TRBD2 on 7 matching bases. The CDR3 protein is CASSPTGGTEQFF. The CDR3 DNA reads as TGTGCCAGCAGCCCTACGGGGGGCACTGAGCAGTTCTTC.